This TCR beta chain was profiled in a study of blood T cell repertoires in COVID-19. Study summary: Acute-phase and convalescent COVID-19 samples originated in the United States, Italy and Spain. PBMCs, B-cell-depleted T cells, or T cells provided the cDNA or gDNA that made up the material.

V lost 3 bases to trimming and J lost 3 bases, with 15 bases between them. Germline CDR1 reads MGHRA; CDR2 reads YSYEKL. The CDR3 is 16 amino acids. Under the authors' procedure: Amplifying reference gene primers gave estimates of nucleated cell counts. TCRdb keeps only in-frame clones here, not all; method: immunoSEQ multiplex PCR. V, J and clone size were drawn from that table, and D and trimming were deduced from the DNA. The profile shows 240,000 or so clones, around four fifths of them singletons. The specimen sequenced was peripheral blood. The V gene is TRBV4-1, the J gene TRBJ1-3, with a possible D match to TRBD1 (6 bases). This TCR was sampled from a woman of 80 years or more with acute or convalescent COVID-19. The DNA for the CDR3 is TGCGCCAGCAGCCACTCGACAGGCGGCTATGGAAACACCATATATTTT. Its translation is CASSHSTGGYGNTIYF.